This TCR beta chain derives from a study of shared clonotypes between healthy human individuals. Study-level points and caveats: Sequencing depth was expected to affect clonotype sharing among donors.

The data were produced by immunoSEQ multiplex PCR, yet TCRdb's version contains in-frame clones alone and is incomplete. The sample shows approximately 1,500,000 clones, roughly 96% of them seen only once. As to this clone: Its target is unknown.

Trimming stripped 7 bases from V and 0 bases from J, with 10 bases between. The germline V gene encodes CDR1 SNHLY and CDR2 FYNNEI. The CDR3 length is 14 residues. The TCR was taken from a man aged 25 to 40 in good health. This chain uses TRBV2 with TRBJ1-3; the D is unclear. Material: naive CD4+ T cells sorted from blood. The subset: CD45RA+ positively selected. CDR3 DNA sequence: TGTGCCAGCAAAGTCACGGGCTCTGGAAACACCATATATTTT. Translation gives CASKVTGSGNTIYF.